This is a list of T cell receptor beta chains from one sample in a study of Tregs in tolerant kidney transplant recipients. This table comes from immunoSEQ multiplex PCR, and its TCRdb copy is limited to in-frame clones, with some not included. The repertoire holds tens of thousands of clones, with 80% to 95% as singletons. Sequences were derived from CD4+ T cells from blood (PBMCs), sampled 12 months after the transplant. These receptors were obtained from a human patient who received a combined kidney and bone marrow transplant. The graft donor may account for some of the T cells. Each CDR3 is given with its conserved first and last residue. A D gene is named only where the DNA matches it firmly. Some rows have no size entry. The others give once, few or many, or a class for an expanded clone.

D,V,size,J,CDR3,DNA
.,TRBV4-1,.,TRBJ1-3,CASSQENPGFHSGNTIYF,TGCGCCAGCAGCCAAGAGAATCCAGGGTTTCACTCTGGAAACACCATATATTTT
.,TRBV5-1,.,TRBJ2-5,CASSLGGAEAETQYF,TGCGCCAGCAGCTTGGGGGGAGCTGAGGCGGAGACCCAGTACTTC
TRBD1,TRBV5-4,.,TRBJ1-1,CASSRRTGGNTEAFF,TGTGCCAGCAGCCGTAGGACAGGAGGGAACACTGAAGCTTTCTTT
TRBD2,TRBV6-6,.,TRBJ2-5,CASSPTSGAPQETQYF,TGTGCCAGCAGTCCCACTAGCGGGGCGCCCCAAGAGACCCAGTACTTC
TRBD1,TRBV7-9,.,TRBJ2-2,CASRRDREVSNTGELFF,TGTGCCAGCAGGCGGGACAGGGAAGTTTCGAACACCGGGGAGCTGTTTTTT
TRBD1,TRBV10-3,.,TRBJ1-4,CAIRQGEANEKLFF,TGTGCCATCAGGCAGGGGGAGGCTAATGAAAAACTGTTTTTT
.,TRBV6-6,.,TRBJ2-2,CASRWPNTGELFF,TGTGCCAGCCGTTGGCCGAACACCGGGGAGCTGTTTTTT
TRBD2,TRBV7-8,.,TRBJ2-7,CASSRLAGGPYEQYF,TGTGCCAGCAGCCGTTTAGCGGGAGGGCCCTACGAGCAGTACTTC
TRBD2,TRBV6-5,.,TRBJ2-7,CASSYSRLAGTEQYF,TGTGCCAGCAGTTACTCGAGACTAGCGGGTACCGAGCAGTACTTC
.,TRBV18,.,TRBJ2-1,CASSPELRDFFNEQFF,TGTGCCAGCTCACCGGAATTACGGGACTTTTTCAATGAGCAGTTCTTC
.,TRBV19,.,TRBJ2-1,CASSSAFNEQFF,TGTGCCAGTAGTTCTGCGTTCAATGAGCAGTTCTTC
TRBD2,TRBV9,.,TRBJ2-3,CASSVSSGRAEDTQYF,TGTGCCAGCAGCGTCTCTAGCGGGAGGGCCGAGGATACGCAGTATTTT
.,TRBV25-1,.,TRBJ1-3,CASSEPSGGRVSGNTIYF,TGTGCCAGCAGTGAACCCTCCGGGGGGAGGGTCTCTGGAAACACCATATATTTT
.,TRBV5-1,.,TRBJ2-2,CASSFPENTGELFF,TGCGCCAGCAGCTTTCCAGAGAACACCGGGGAGCTGTTTTTT
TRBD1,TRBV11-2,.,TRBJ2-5,CASSLTGDPSQETQYF,TGTGCCAGCAGTCTAACAGGGGACCCTTCCCAAGAGACCCAGTACTTC
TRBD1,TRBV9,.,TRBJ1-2,CASSVTGGLSGYTF,TGTGCCAGCAGCGTGACAGGGGGCTTGTCTGGCTACACCTTC
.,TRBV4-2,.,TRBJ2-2,CASSQGGPGELFF,TGTGCCAGCAGCCAAGGAGGCCCCGGGGAGCTGTTTTTT
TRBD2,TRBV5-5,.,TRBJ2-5,CASSLPLGGAALAGVETQYF,TGTGCCAGCAGTCTTCCCTTGGGGGGAGCTGCTCTAGCGGGAGTAGAGACCCAGTACTTC
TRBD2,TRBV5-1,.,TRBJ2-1,CASRPRGGSSYNEQFF,TGCGCCAGCAGACCTCGAGGCGGGAGCTCCTACAATGAGCAGTTCTTC
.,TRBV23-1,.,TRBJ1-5,CARSSNQPQHF,TGCGCCCGTAGTAGCAATCAGCCCCAGCATTTT
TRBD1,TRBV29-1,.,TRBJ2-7,CSVEKGGSSDEQYF,TGCAGCGTTGAAAAAGGGGGCTCCAGTGACGAGCAGTACTTC
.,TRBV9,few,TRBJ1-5,CASSVGGIDGQPQHF,TGTGCCAGCAGCGTAGGAGGGATTGATGGTCAGCCCCAGCATTTT
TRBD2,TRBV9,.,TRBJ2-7,CASTPSGTSYEQYF,TGTGCCAGCACCCCTAGCGGAACGTCCTACGAGCAGTACTTC
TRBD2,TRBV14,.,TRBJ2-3,CASSRNLAGATFTQYF,TGTGCCAGCAGCCGAAACCTAGCGGGAGCTACCTTTACGCAGTATTTT
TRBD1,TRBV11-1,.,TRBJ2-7,CASSVGQGRYEQYF,TGTGCCAGCAGCGTAGGACAGGGCCGCTACGAGCAGTACTTC
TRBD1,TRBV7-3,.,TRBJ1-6,CASSLLGQNNSPLHF,TGTGCCAGCAGCTTATTGGGACAGAATAATTCACCCCTCCACTTT
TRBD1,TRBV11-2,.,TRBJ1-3,CASSFDRASPRGNTIYF,TGTGCCAGCAGCTTCGACAGGGCAAGTCCCCGAGGAAACACCATATATTTT
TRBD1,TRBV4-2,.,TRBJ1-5,CASSLKGQGIHQPQHF,TGTGCCAGCAGCCTAAAAGGACAGGGGATACATCAGCCCCAGCATTTT
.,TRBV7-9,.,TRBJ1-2,CASSPWTDGYTF,TGTGCCAGCAGTCCCTGGACAGACGGCTACACCTTC